This passage covers 5 T cell receptor beta chains from one sample sequenced in a study of T cells after yellow fever vaccination. TCRdb processed the 5' RACE reads anew with MiXCR; each CDR3 protein has one entry. This table holds some 500,000 distinct CDR3 sequences, approximately 15% found once. Sequencing was performed on PBMCs, taken on the day of the yellow fever booster vaccination. The receptors come from a man aged 25-45 years who received the YFV17D yellow fever vaccine.

This clonotype was detected ten times or more. The chain couples TRBV28 to TRBJ1-2; D is unresolved. This CDR3 has 13 residues. Deletions cut 3 bases from V and 8 bases from J, with 13 bases between. The V gene's germline CDR1 is MDHEN and CDR2 SYDVKM. The chain's CDR3 is CASSLPLKGGYTF. The CDR3 region has the DNA TGTGCCAGCAGTTTGCCCCTAAAGGGAGGCTACACCTTC.

In this sample, this clonotype turned up a few times. The chain joins TRBV7-2 to TRBJ2-6, with 14 positions matching TRBD2. Losses at the gene ends were 11 bases for V and 2 bases for J; bases not matched to a gene: 2. This CDR3 has 15 amino acids. Looked up from germline, CDR1 is SGHTA and CDR2 is FQGNSA. The CDR3 DNA reads TGTGCCTCGGGACTAGCGGGAGCTGGGGCCAACGTCCTGACTTTC. Translating it yields CASGLAGAGANVLTF.

This chain's CDR3 is CASSSLAGTDTQYF. CDR3 DNA: TGTGCCAGCAGCTCGCTAGCGGGCACAGATACGCAGTATTTT. The chain recombines TRBV7-2 with TRBJ2-3, with 7 positions matching TRBD2. Germline CDR1 reads SGHTA; CDR2 reads FQGNSA. V was clipped by 4 bases and J by 1 base; unmatched bases: 2. The CDR3 spans 14 residues.

The table lists this clonotype with a few counts. The rearrangement uses TRBV27 and TRBJ2-1, with D perhaps matching TRBD2 (6 bases). The V end lost 7 bases, the J end lost 5 bases, and 18 bases lay between the germline ends. The CDR3 consists of 15 residues. Germline V gives CDR1 MNHEY, CDR2 SMNVEV (reference sequence). This chain's CDR3 is CASIRSAAGHNEQFF. The DNA of the CDR3 is TGTGCCAGCATTAGGTCAGCGGCGGGGCACAATGAGCAGTTCTTC.

The chain combines TRBV30 with TRBJ2-7; 7 bases agree with TRBD2. CDR3 length: 15 amino acids. V lost 5 bases and J lost 0; bases outside the gene matches: 10. Germline V gene sequence: CDR1 GTSNPN, CDR2 SVGIG (reference sequence). The CDR3 nucleotides are TGTGCCTGGCGCCGGCCTTTAGCGGGCTCCTACGAGCAGTACTTC. Translation gives CAWRRPLAGSYEQYF.